The present T cell receptor (beta chain) was sequenced within a study of T cell repertoires in cytomegalovirus infection. The CDR3 is made up of 13 amino acids. V was clipped by 5 bases and J by 4 bases, with 11 bases between them. This clonotype was detected only a few times. Its antigen is still unknown. MiXCR, applied by TCRdb to the reads, yields one record per CDR3 protein. The sample shows approximately 990,000 distinct CDR3 sequences, about 33% of them seen only once. V and J are TRBV12-3 or TRBV12-4 and TRBJ2-5; D unresolved. This TCR derives from a human donor in good health (CMV status not recorded). Some clones in this sample may be carry-over from other donors' samples. The input for sequencing was cultured CD8+ T cells from PBMCs, taken from culture after CMV antigen stimulation. CDR3 protein: CASSPRLVETQYF. DNA of the CDR3: TGTGCCAGCAGTCCTCGACTTGTAGAGACCCAGTACTTC.